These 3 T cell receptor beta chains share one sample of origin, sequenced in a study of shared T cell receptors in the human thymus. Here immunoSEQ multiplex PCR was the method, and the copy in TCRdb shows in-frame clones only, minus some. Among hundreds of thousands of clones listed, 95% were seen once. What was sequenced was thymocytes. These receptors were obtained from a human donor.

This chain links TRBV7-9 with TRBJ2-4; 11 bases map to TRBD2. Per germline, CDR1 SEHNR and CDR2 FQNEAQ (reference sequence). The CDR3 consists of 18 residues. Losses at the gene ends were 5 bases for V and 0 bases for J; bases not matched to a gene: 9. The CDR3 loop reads CASSPGLADELAKNIQYF. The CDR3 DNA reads TGTGCCAGCAGCCCGGGACTAGCGGATGAGCTAGCCAAAAACATTCAGTACTTC. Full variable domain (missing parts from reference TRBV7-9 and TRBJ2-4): DTGVSQNPRHKITKRGQNVTFRCDPISEHNRLYWYRQTLGQGPEFLTYFQNEAQLEKSRLLSDRFSAERPKGSFSTLEIQRTEQGDSAMYLCASSPGLADELAKNIQYFGAGTRLSVL.

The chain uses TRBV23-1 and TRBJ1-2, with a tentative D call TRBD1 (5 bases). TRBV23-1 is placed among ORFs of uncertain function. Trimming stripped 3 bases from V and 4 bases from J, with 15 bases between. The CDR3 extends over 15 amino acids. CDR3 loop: CASSQFRGSSYGYTF. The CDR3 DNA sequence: TGCGCCAGCAGTCAGTTTCGGGGGTCCTCCTATGGCTACACCTTC.

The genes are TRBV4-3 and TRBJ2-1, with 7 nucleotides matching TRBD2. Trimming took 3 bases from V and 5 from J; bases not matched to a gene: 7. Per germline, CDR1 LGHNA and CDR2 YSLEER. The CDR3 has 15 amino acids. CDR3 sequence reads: CASSQGGSNDNEQFF. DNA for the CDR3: TGCGCCAGCAGCCAGGGGGGGAGTAATGACAATGAGCAGTTCTTC.